Listed below are T cell receptor beta chains from one sample, sequenced in a study of low-dose radiotherapy and immunotherapy resistance in tumors. One entry per CDR3 protein, called by TCRdb with MiXCR from the reads. The sample has more than 70,000 distinct CDR3 sequences; 20% to 25% are singletons. This material consisted of PBMCs, taken after low-dose radiotherapy plus immunotherapy. The receptor set was obtained from a female donor with ovarian cancer. The CDR3 runs from the conserved cysteine through the conserved F or W. Each record gives: CDR3 protein, CDR3 DNA, D gene, J gene, clone size, V gene. D genes are given only for firm matches. Clone size is stated in some rows and not others, as once, few, many or a class when expanded.

CDR3: CASSPTLGETQYF; DNA: TGTGCCAGCTCACCAACCCTCGGGGAGACCCAGTACTTC; D: .; J: TRBJ2-5; size: many; V: TRBV18
CDR3: CASRTGVNTDTQYF; DNA: TGTGCCAGTAGGACAGGGGTGAATACAGATACGCAGTATTTT; D: TRBD1; J: TRBJ2-3; size: many; V: TRBV27
CDR3: CASSFGGNTDTQYF; DNA: TGCGCCAGCAGCTTTGGTGGGAACACAGATACGCAGTATTTT; D: .; J: TRBJ2-3; size: many; V: TRBV5-1
CDR3: CASSEAPGNYGYTF; DNA: TGTGCCAGCAGTGAAGCACCAGGGAACTATGGCTACACCTTC; D: .; J: TRBJ1-2; size: many; V: TRBV6-1
CDR3: CSVVPGRNEQYF; DNA: TGCAGCGTAGTTCCGGGGCGGAACGAGCAGTACTTC; D: .; J: TRBJ2-7; size: many; V: TRBV29-1
CDR3: CASSQDIGLDLYEQYF; DNA: TGTGCCAGCAGCCAAGATATAGGGCTAGATCTCTACGAGCAGTACTTC; D: .; J: TRBJ2-7; size: many; V: TRBV3-1
CDR3: CSAHGEAEAFF; DNA: TGCAGCGCCCACGGGGAGGCTGAAGCTTTCTTT; D: .; J: TRBJ1-1; size: many; V: TRBV29-1
CDR3: CSANIPGQGSVYEQYF; DNA: TGCAGTGCTAATATACCGGGACAGGGGTCGGTTTACGAGCAGTACTTC; D: TRBD1; J: TRBJ2-7; size: few; V: TRBV20-1
CDR3: CASSSVRLAGAFGRDEQYF; DNA: TGTGCCAGCAGCTCGGTCAGACTAGCGGGAGCATTCGGGCGGGACGAGCAGTACTTC; D: TRBD2; J: TRBJ2-7; size: many; V: TRBV11-2
CDR3: CASRRLAGGFTYNEQFF; DNA: TGTGCCAGCAGGAGACTAGCGGGAGGTTTCACCTACAATGAGCAGTTCTTC; D: TRBD2; J: TRBJ2-1; size: many; V: TRBV6-6
CDR3: CASSLIPPSGRALGHDNEQFF; DNA: TGTGCCAGCAGCTTAATTCCCCCTAGCGGGAGGGCCTTAGGGCACGACAATGAGCAGTTCTTC; D: TRBD2; J: TRBJ2-1; size: many; V: TRBV7-3
CDR3: CASSLAGTSGSASSYNEQFF; DNA: TGTGCCAGCAGCTTAGCAGGGACTAGCGGGAGCGCTAGCTCCTACAATGAGCAGTTCTTC; D: TRBD2; J: TRBJ2-1; size: many; V: TRBV7-8
CDR3: CSARSLLLSAFF; DNA: TGCAGTGCTAGATCCCTACTCCTGTCTGCTTTCTTT; D: .; J: TRBJ1-1; size: many; V: TRBV20-1
CDR3: CAISRAGGTSDTQYF; DNA: TGTGCCATCAGTCGAGCGGGAGGGACGTCAGATACGCAGTATTTT; D: TRBD2; J: TRBJ2-3; size: many; V: TRBV10-3
CDR3: CASSLSGVGEQFF; DNA: TGTGCCAGCAGCTTAAGTGGTGTGGGTGAGCAGTTCTTC; D: .; J: TRBJ2-1; size: many; V: TRBV7-3
CDR3: CASSQVWTGDRNSPLHF; DNA: TGCGCCAGCAGCCAAGTATGGACAGGGGATCGCAATTCACCCCTCCACTTT; D: TRBD1; J: TRBJ1-6; size: few; V: TRBV4-1
CDR3: CASSSGANNEQFF; DNA: TGTGCCAGCAGTTCCGGGGCCAACAATGAGCAGTTCTTC; D: .; J: TRBJ2-1; size: .; V: TRBV6-5
CDR3: CASSLTSGGYFEQFF; DNA: TGTGCCAGCAGCTTAACATCAGGGGGGTATTTCGAGCAGTTCTTC; D: .; J: TRBJ2-1; size: few; V: TRBV7-6
CDR3: CASSIQGARTEAFF; DNA: TGTGCCAGTAGTATCCAGGGGGCGCGGACTGAAGCTTTCTTT; D: TRBD1; J: TRBJ1-1; size: many; V: TRBV19
CDR3: CSATEGNQPQHF; DNA: TGCAGTGCTACCGAGGGGAATCAGCCCCAGCATTTT; D: .; J: TRBJ1-5; size: .; V: TRBV20-1
CDR3: CATTNAPSGELFF; DNA: TGTGCCACCACTAATGCCCCTTCCGGGGAGCTGTTTTTT; D: .; J: TRBJ2-2; size: many; V: TRBV24-1
CDR3: CASSKGTSGREYVYEQYF; DNA: TGTGCCAGCAGCAAGGGGACTAGCGGGAGGGAATACGTTTACGAGCAGTACTTC; D: TRBD2; J: TRBJ2-7; size: .; V: TRBV7-8
CDR3: CASSLSVAGGSEQFF; DNA: TGTGCCAGCAGTTTATCGGTAGCGGGAGGCAGCGAGCAGTTCTTC; D: TRBD2; J: TRBJ2-1; size: .; V: TRBV27
CDR3: CASSQEGSWRSYEQYF; DNA: TGTGCCAGCAGCCAAGAAGGTAGTTGGCGCTCCTACGAGCAGTACTTC; D: .; J: TRBJ2-7; size: many; V: TRBV14
CDR3: CASSFQQGLGTELFF; DNA: TGTGCCAGCAGTTTCCAACAGGGGTTGGGGACGGAGCTGTTTTTT; D: TRBD1; J: TRBJ2-2; size: many; V: TRBV27
CDR3: CASSEQGASGNTIYF; DNA: TGTGCCAGCAGCGAACAGGGGGCCTCTGGAAACACCATATATTTT; D: TRBD1; J: TRBJ1-3; size: many; V: TRBV9
CDR3: CATSRDRRGGNTQYF; DNA: TGTGCCACCAGCAGAGATCGGAGGGGGGGAAATACGCAGTATTTT; D: .; J: TRBJ2-3; size: many; V: TRBV15
CDR3: CASSYSWTGAPKFPYEQYF; DNA: TGTGCCAGCAGTTACTCTTGGACAGGGGCTCCAAAGTTCCCCTACGAGCAGTACTTC; D: TRBD1; J: TRBJ2-7; size: many; V: TRBV6-2/TRBV6-3
CDR3: CASSDRGAQPQHF; DNA: TGTGCCTCGTCGGACAGGGGGGCTCAGCCCCAGCATTTT; D: TRBD1; J: TRBJ1-5; size: many; V: TRBV19
CDR3: CATSVGGFFTQYF; DNA: TGTGCCACCAGTGTGGGGGGCTTCTTTACCCAGTACTTC; D: .; J: TRBJ2-5; size: many; V: TRBV24-1
CDR3: CATRGGYYEQYF; DNA: TGTGCCACCCGTGGGGGGTACTACGAGCAGTACTTC; D: .; J: TRBJ2-7; size: many; V: TRBV6-2/TRBV6-3
CDR3: CASSPSGPSYEQYF; DNA: TGTGCCAGCTCACCTTCAGGGCCGTCCTACGAGCAGTACTTC; D: .; J: TRBJ2-7; size: few; V: TRBV18
CDR3: CASSRGAGTVNYGYTF; DNA: TGTGCCAGCAGTCGGGGAGCCGGGACAGTTAACTATGGCTACACCTTC; D: TRBD1; J: TRBJ1-2; size: many; V: TRBV6-6
CDR3: CASSSSRGTGAGELFF; DNA: TGTGCCAGCAGTTCATCCCGAGGGACAGGGGCCGGGGAGCTGTTTTTT; D: TRBD1; J: TRBJ2-2; size: .; V: TRBV12-3/TRBV12-4
CDR3: CASSRKRQGETGELFF; DNA: TGCGCCAGCAGCAGGAAAAGACAGGGAGAGACCGGGGAGCTGTTTTTT; D: TRBD1; J: TRBJ2-2; size: many; V: TRBV5-1
CDR3: CATSEPGSAYNEQFF; DNA: TGTGCCACCAGTGAGCCAGGGTCGGCCTACAATGAGCAGTTCTTC; D: .; J: TRBJ2-1; size: many; V: TRBV24-1
CDR3: CASSVDRNRGGNEQYF; DNA: TGTGCCAGCAGCGTAGATCGTAACAGGGGTGGCAATGAGCAGTACTTC; D: TRBD1; J: TRBJ2-5; size: .; V: TRBV9
CDR3: CSARDPREAYEQYF; DNA: TGCAGTGCTAGAGATCCGCGGGAGGCCTACGAGCAGTACTTC; D: TRBD2; J: TRBJ2-7; size: many; V: TRBV20-1
CDR3: CASSLGAGGGYGYTF; DNA: TGTGCCAGCAGTTTAGGTGCGGGAGGAGGATATGGCTACACCTTC; D: .; J: TRBJ1-2; size: many; V: TRBV12-3/TRBV12-4